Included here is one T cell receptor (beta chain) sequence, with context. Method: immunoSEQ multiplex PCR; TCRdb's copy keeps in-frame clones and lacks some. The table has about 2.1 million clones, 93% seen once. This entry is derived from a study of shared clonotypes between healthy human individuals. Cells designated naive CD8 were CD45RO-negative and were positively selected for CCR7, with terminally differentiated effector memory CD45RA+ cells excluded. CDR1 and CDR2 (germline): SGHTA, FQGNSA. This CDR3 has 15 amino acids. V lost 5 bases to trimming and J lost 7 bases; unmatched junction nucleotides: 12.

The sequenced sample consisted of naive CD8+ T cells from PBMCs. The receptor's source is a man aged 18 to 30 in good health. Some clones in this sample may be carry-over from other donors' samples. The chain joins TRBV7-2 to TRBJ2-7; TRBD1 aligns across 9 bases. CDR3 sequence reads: CASSPYRGRNGEQYF. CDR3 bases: TGTGCCAGCAGCCCATACAGGGGGCGAAACGGGGAGCAGTACTTC.